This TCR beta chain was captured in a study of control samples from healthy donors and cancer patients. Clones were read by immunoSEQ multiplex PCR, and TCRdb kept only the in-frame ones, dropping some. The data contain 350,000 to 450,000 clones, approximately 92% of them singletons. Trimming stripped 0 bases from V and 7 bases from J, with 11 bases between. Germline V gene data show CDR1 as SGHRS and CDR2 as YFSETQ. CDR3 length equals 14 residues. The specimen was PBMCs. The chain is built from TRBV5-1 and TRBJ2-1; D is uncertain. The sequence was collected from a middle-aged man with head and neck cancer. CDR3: CASSLGALDNEQFF. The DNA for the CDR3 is TGCGCCAGCAGCTTGGGCGCCCTAGATAATGAGCAGTTCTTC. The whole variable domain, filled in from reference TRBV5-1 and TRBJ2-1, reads KAGVTQTPRYLIKTRGQQVTLSCSPISGHRSVSWYQQTPGQGLQFLFEYFSETQRNKGNFPGRFSGRQFSNSRSEMNVSTLELGDSALYLCASSLGALDNEQFFGPGTRLTVL.